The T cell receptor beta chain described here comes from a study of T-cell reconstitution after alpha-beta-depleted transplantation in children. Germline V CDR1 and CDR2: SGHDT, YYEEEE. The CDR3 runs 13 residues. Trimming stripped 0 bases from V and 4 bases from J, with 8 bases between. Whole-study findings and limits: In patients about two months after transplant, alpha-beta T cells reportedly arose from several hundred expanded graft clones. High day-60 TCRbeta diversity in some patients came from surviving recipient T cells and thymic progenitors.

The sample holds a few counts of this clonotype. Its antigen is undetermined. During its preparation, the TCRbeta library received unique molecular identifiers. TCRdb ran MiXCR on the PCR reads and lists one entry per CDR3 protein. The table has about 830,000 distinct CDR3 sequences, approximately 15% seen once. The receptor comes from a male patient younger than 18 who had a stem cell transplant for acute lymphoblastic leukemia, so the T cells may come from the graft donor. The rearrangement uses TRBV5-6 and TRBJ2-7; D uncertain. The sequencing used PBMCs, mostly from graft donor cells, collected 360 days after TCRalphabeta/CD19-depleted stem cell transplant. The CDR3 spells CASSLDSDYEQYF. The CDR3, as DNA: TGTGCCAGCAGCTTGGACAGTGATTACGAGCAGTACTTC.